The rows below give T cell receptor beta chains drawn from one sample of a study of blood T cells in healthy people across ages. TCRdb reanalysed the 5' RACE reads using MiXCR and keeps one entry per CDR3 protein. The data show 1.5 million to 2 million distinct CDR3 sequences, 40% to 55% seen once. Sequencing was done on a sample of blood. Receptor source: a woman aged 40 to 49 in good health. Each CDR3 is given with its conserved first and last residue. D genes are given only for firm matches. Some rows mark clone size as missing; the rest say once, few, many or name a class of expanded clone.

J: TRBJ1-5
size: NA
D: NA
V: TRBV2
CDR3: CASRSGRNNQPQHF
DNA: TGTGCCAGCAGATCGGGCAGGAACAATCAGCCCCAGCATTTT

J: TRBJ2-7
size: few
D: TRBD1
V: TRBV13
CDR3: CASSARDRESYEQYF
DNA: TGTGCCAGCAGCGCCCGGGACAGGGAATCCTACGAGCAGTACTTC

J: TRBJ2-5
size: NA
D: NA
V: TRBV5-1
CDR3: CASQNREFETQYF
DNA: TGCGCCAGCCAAAACAGGGAGTTCGAGACCCAGTACTTC

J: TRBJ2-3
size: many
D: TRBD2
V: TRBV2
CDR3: CASRGGGTDTQYF
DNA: TGTGCCAGCAGGGGCGGGGGAACAGATACGCAGTATTTT

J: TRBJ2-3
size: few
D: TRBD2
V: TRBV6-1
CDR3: CASRDYYTDTQYF
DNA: TGTGCCAGCCGGGACTACTACACAGATACGCAGTATTTT

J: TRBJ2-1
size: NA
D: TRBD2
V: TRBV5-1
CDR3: CASSPGTITLSYNEQFF
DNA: TGCGCCAGCAGCCCGGGGACTATCACTCTCTCCTACAATGAGCAGTTCTTC

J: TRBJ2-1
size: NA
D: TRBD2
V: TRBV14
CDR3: CASSQSRLASYNEQFF
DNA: TGTGCCAGCAGCCAATCCAGACTAGCCTCCTACAATGAGCAGTTCTTC

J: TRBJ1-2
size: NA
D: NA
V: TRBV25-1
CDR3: CASSTGGQYGYTF
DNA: TGTGCCAGCAGTACGGGGGGTCAATATGGCTACACCTTC

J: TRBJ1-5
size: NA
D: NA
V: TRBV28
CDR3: CASSVRSLNQPQHF
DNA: TGTGCCAGCAGTGTCCGGTCACTCAATCAGCCCCAGCATTTT

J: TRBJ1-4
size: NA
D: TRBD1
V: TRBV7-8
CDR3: CASSLGQGASEKLFF
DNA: TGTGCCAGCAGCCTCGGACAGGGGGCTAGTGAAAAACTGTTTTTT

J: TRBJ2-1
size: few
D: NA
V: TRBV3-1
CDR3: CASSQEGLAINEQFF
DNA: TGTGCCAGCAGCCAAGAGGGGCTAGCAATTAATGAGCAGTTCTTC

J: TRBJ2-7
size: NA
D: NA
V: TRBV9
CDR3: CASSTPGRGNEQYF
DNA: TGTGCCAGCAGCACACCGGGACGGGGGAATGAGCAGTACTTC

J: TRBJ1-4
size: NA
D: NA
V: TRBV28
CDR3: CASSLPATNEKLFF
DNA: TGTGCCAGCAGTTTGCCTGCAACTAATGAAAAACTGTTTTTT

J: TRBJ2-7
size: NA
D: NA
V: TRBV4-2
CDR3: CASSQSDSFIYEQYF
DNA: TGTGCCAGCAGCCAGTCGGACAGTTTTATCTACGAGCAGTACTTC

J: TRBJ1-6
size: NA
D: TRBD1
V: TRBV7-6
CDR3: CASSSDRGSPLHF
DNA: TGTGCCAGCAGCTCCGACAGGGGATCACCCCTCCACTTT

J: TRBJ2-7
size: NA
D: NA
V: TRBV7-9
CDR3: CASSPGDFSSYEQYF
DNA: TGTGCCAGCAGCCCCGGGGACTTCAGCTCCTACGAGCAGTACTTC

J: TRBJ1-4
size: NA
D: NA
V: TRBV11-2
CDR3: CASSFGPSNEKLFF
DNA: TGTGCCAGCAGTTTTGGGCCCAGTAATGAAAAACTGTTTTTT

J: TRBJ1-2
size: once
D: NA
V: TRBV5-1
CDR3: CASSLDPLNGYTF
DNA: TGCGCCAGCAGCTTGGACCCACTAAATGGCTACACCTTC

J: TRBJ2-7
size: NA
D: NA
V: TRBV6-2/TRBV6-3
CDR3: CASSYSTWDGSYEQYF
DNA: TGTGCCAGCAGTTACTCCACCTGGGACGGTTCCTACGAGCAGTACTTC

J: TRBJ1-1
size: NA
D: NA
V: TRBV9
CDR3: CACSVGLNTEAFF
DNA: TGTGCCTGCAGCGTAGGTCTGAACACTGAAGCTTTCTTT

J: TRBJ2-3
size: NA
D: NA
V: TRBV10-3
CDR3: CAISVGAGSTDTQYF
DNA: TGTGCCATCAGTGTAGGGGCGGGGAGCACAGATACGCAGTATTTT

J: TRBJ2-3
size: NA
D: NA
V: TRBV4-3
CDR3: CASSQDPASVGDTQYF
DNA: TGCGCCAGCAGCCAAGATCCGGCGAGCGTCGGAGATACGCAGTATTTT

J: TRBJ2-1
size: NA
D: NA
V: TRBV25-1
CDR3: CASRYQVDNEQFF
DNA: TGTGCCAGCAGATACCAGGTGGACAATGAGCAGTTCTTC

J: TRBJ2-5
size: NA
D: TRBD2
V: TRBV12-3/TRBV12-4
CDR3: CASSFPGLEETQYF
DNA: TGTGCCAGCAGTTTTCCCGGACTAGAGGAGACCCAGTACTTC